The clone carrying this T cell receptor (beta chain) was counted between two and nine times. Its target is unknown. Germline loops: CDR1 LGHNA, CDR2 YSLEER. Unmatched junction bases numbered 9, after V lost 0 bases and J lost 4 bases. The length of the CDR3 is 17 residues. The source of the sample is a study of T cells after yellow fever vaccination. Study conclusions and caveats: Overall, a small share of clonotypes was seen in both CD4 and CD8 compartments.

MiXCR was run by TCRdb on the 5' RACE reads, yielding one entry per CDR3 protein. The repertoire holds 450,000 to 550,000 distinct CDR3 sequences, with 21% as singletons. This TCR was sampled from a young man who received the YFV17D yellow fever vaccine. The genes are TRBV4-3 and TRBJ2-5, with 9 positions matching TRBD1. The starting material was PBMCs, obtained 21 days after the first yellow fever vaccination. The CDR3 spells CASSQELPGQGRETQYF. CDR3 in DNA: TGCGCCAGCAGCCAAGAGTTACCGGGACAGGGTCGAGAGACCCAGTACTTC.